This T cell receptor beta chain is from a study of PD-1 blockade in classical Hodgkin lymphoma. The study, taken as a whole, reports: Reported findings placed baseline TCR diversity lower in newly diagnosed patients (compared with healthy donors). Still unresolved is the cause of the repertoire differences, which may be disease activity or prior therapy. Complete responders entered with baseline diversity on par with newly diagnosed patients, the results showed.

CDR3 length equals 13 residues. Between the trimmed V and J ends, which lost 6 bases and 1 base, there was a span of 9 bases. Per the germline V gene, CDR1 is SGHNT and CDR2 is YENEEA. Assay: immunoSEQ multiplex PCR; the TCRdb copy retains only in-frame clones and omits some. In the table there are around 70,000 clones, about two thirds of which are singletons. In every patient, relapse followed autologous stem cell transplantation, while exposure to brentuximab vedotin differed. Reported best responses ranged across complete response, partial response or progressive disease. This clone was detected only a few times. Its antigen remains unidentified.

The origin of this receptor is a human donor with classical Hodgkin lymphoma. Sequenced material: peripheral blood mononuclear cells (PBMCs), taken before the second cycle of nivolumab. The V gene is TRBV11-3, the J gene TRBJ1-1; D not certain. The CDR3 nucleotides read TGTGCCAGCAGTTGGGCAGCGAACACTGAAGCTTTCTTT. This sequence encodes CASSWAANTEAFF. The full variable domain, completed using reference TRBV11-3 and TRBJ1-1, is EAGVVQSPRYKIIEKKQPVAFWCNPISGHNTLYWYLQNLGQGPELLIRYENEEAVDDSQLPKDRFSAERLKGVDSTLKIQPAELGDSAVYLCASSWAANTEAFFGQGTRLTVV.